This T cell receptor beta chain originates from a study of vaccination effects on CD4 cells after COVID-19. Study-wide results and caveats: Late post-vaccination, clones induced by infection and those induced by vaccine underwent marked clonal contraction. Common cold coronavirus cross-reactivity was shown by only 1 of 255 vaccine-induced clones in healthy vaccinees.

After expansion with viral peptide pools in the ViraFEST assay, antigen-specific CD4+ T cells were sequenced. Culturing for about ten days preceded CD4+ T cell isolation. Testing of the vaccine recipients showed negative nucleocapsid antibodies and no prior SARS-CoV-2 infection. The V gene's germline CDR1 is LGHNA and CDR2 YNFKEQ. This CDR3 comprises 17 residues. The germline V and J ends were trimmed by 0 bases and 1 base, with 14 bases remaining between them. Measured with immunoSEQ multiplex PCR; TCRdb has only the in-frame clones, and not every one. The table includes roughly 42,000 clones, roughly 70% detected once. In regard to this clone: Its specificity is not known.

Sequences were derived from CD4+ T cells from PBMCs cultured with HCoV-OC43 spike peptides, sampled before COVID-19 vaccination. Noted subset: HCoV-OC43 spike overlapping peptide pool stimulation. The chain employs TRBV4-2 and TRBJ2-3, with TRBD2 as a possible D gene (6 bases). The sequence came from a human donor who received a COVID-19 vaccine. CDR3 in DNA: TGTGCCAGCAGCCAAGAGCGCACGGGGGTCGGCACAGATACGCAGTATTTT. The encoded protein is CASSQERTGVGTDTQYF.